A selection of T cell receptor beta chains follows, all from one sample in a study of radiation and T cells in renal cell carcinoma. The assay was immunoSEQ multiplex PCR, and TCRdb's table has in-frame clones only and misses some. The sample has 100,000 to 150,000 clones; 75% to 85% are singletons. Sequenced here: blood, sampled from a patient whose treatment included radiotherapy and nephrectomy. Receptors originate from a woman between 55 and 75 years old with renal cell carcinoma. Each CDR3 is given with its conserved first and last residue. The D gene is left open where the match is weak. Rows give clone size only sometimes, using once, few, many, or a class for an expanded clone.

len	v_gene	d_gene	j_gene	abundance	CDR3nt	CDR3aa
13	TRBV5-8	NA	TRBJ1-3	once	TGTGCCAGCAGCTTGGGGTCTGGAAACACCATATATTTT	CASSLGSGNTIYF
15	TRBV18	NA	TRBJ2-5	NA	TGTGCCAGCTCACCACTAGGGAACAGCCAAGAGACCCAGTACTTC	CASSPLGNSQETQYF
17	TRBV28	TRBD2	TRBJ2-1	NA	TGTGCCAGCAGTTCCCCCCTCGGGACTAGCGCCTACAATGAGCAGTTCTTC	CASSSPLGTSAYNEQFF
15	TRBV4-2	NA	TRBJ2-7	NA	TGTGCCAGCAGCCCCAGACAAACCTTCTCCTACGAGCAGTACTTC	CASSPRQTFSYEQYF
16	TRBV28	NA	TRBJ2-5	NA	TGTGCCAGCAGCCCCAGGAAGTTAGGAATCCAAGAGACCCAGTACTTC	CASSPRKLGIQETQYF
14	TRBV6-6	NA	TRBJ2-6	NA	TGTGCCAGCAGTCAGAGCTCTGGGGCCAACGTCCTGACTTTC	CASSQSSGANVLTF
16	TRBV7-6	TRBD1	TRBJ2-3	few	TGTGCCAGCAGCTTAACCGGACAGGGCTTCCCAGATACGCAGTATTTT	CASSLTGQGFPDTQYF
18	TRBV28	TRBD1	TRBJ2-3	NA	TGTGCCAGCAGTTCACCCCGTATGGGACAGGGTCACACAGATACGCAGTATTTT	CASSSPRMGQGHTDTQYF
12	TRBV15	NA	TRBJ1-5	NA	TGTGCCACCAGGCCGGAACATCAGCCCCAGCATTTT	CATRPEHQPQHF
16	TRBV19	NA	TRBJ2-3	NA	TGTGCCAGTAGTCATCAACTTAAGGGGACCACAGATACGCAGTATTTT	CASSHQLKGTTDTQYF
15	TRBV28	NA	TRBJ2-7	NA	TGTGCCAGCAGTTTATCTGGAACAAGCTCCTACGAGCAGTACTTC	CASSLSGTSSYEQYF